The 3 T cell receptor beta chains in this list originate from one sample, sequenced in a study of blood T cell repertoires in COVID-19. Measured with immunoSEQ multiplex PCR; TCRdb has only the in-frame clones, and not every one. Altogether some 320,000 clones are present, around nine tenths being singletons, with the ten largest covering 2.5% to 3.5%. Sequencing input: PBMCs or T cells enriched from blood (not recorded which). These receptors were obtained from a woman aged 50 to 65 who had been exposed to COVID-19.

The chain uses TRBV30 and TRBJ2-3; the match to TRBD2 covers 9 bases. The germline gives CDR1 GTSNPN, CDR2 SVGIG (reference sequence). Trimming at V came to 3 bases and at J to 4 bases, leaving 5 bases not matched to a gene. The CDR3 loop spans 14 amino acids. The CDR3 nucleotides read TGTGCCTGGAGATTAGCGGGGGTTCCAGATACGCAGTATTTT. This gives the protein CAWRLAGVPDTQYF.

The genes are TRBV6-1 and TRBJ2-5; 8 positions agree with TRBD1. CDR3 length: 16 amino acids. The germline CDR1 and CDR2 sequences are MNHNS and SASEGT. The V gene end was trimmed by 4 bases and the J gene end by 5 bases; junction bases not matched to a gene: 12. The CDR3 region is CASSGRTGSSSETQYF. The DNA of the CDR3 is TGTGCCAGCAGTGGGCGGACAGGGTCGTCTTCGGAGACCCAGTACTTC.

V usage is TRBV28 and J usage is TRBJ1-5; 8 bases fit TRBD1. The CDR3 sequence is 15 residues long. CDR1 is MDHEN and CDR2 is SYDVKM in the germline V gene. With 6 bases clipped from V and 1 base from J, the junction kept 5 bases outside the gene matches. The CDR3 nucleotides are TGTGCCAGCAGACCGACAGGGGCGAGCAATCAGCCCCAGCATTTT. This sequence encodes CASRPTGASNQPQHF.